The text below deals with one T cell receptor beta chain. The antigen this receptor binds is unknown. Base qualities are not at hand, and no much larger clone is one base apart. CDR3 length: 13 amino acids, cysteine to phenylalanine. Only the CDR3 DNA is retained, 39 bases long and in frame from the first base. V and J are truncated by 2 bases and 7 bases respectively, leaving an intervening sequence of 9 bases. The germline V gene sets CDR1 to SGHVS and CDR2 to FNYEAQ. The library was made by 5' RACE. Sequencing took place on an Illumina Genome Analyzer IIx. The RNA-based TCR cDNA libraries were made using a previously described protocol that was modified in several ways. To prevent cross-contamination, sample-specific barcodes were introduced on both ends of each TCR cDNA library during cDNA synthesis and amplification. The authors processed their data as follows. Each library contained 2.2 to 3.6 million CDR3-containing reads, and somewhere between about 90,000 and nearly 500,000 clonotypes were identified for each individual. Reads with improper barcode index combinations were discarded, and clonesets were then built for each library with the MiTCR software. While assembling CDR3 clonotypes, MiTCR corrected PCR and sequencing errors and either filtered or rescued low-quality reads. Artificial out-of-frame clonotypes were mapped to in-frame sequences, with one indel allowed in the CDR3, and then removed. To measure how similar V and J gene usage was between donors, Jensen-Shannon divergence was divided by mean entropy. Using fastp at Q25 and MiXCR, TCRdb reprocessed the public reads and kept productive beta chains. For every CDR3 protein sequence, its rows merge into one entry that carries the most common genes and DNA. TCRdb, not the authors, supplied the V and J calls. The table for this sample lists fewer than 450,000 distinct CDR3 sequences; roughly 27% of them were counted only once. Of the sample, about 6% falls within the top ten clones.

The entry originates in a study of identical twins' blood T cells (dated by TCRdb to the early 2010s). Concerning the study at large: Around 50 million Illumina reads were obtained across roughly 12 libraries, of which six were alpha-chain libraries and six were beta-chain libraries. Using next-generation sequencing, the study compared the TCR alpha and beta chain repertoires of three pairs of monozygous twins to assess how genetics influences repertoire formation. Broader findings and caveats from the paper: Twin pairs were reported to be markedly more alike in V gene usage than unrelated donors were, even when looking at non-selected out-of-frame TCRbeta clonotypes. The number of shared CDR3 clonotypes between two donors was mainly determined by the product of their cloneset sizes, and twins did not clearly deviate from this trend. Environmental influences could not be excluded as an explanation for twin similarity, since twins were reared together. The proposed role of the TCRalpha J segment in MHC recognition during thymic selection was stated to require validation by independent studies. Among the most abundant TCRbeta clonotypes, more CDR3 sequences were shared by each donor with her twin than with unrelated donors.

Donors were six healthy women forming three monozygous twin pairs. All three twin pairs had been raised together and were thought likely to have encountered the same vaccines and infectious agents. RNA was isolated from peripheral blood mononuclear cells and used to prepare TCR cDNA libraries. The V gene is TRBV7-6 and the J gene is TRBJ1-3; TRBD1 might be the D gene, on 5 matching bases. This sequence was found in a woman aged 18-49 years in good health. The sample was PBMCs. CDR3 reads: CASSLRGANTIYF. The bases are TGTGCCAGCAGCTTAAGGGGAGCGAACACCATATATTTT. The CDR3 plus the reference TRBV7-6 and TRBJ1-3 genes for the other parts give the full variable domain: GAGVSQSPRYKVTKRGQDVALRCDPISGHVSLYWYRQALGQGPEFLTYFNYEAQQDKSGLPNDRFSAERPEGSISTLTIQRTEQRDSAMYRCASSLRGANTIYFGEGSWLTVV.